This T cell receptor beta chain is drawn from a study of blood T cell repertoires in COVID-19. Study-wide context: Specimens from acute and convalescent COVID-19 originated in the United States, Italy and Spain.

Germline CDR1 is MDHEN and CDR2 is SYDVKM. This CDR3 is 11 amino acids long. V dropped 6 bases and J dropped 5 bases, with 7 bases sitting between them. Participant-reported clinical history was the basis for cohort assignment. In the source study's methods: It was from reference gene primer amplification that nucleated cell counts were estimated. The repertoire was sequenced with immunoSEQ multiplex PCR; TCRdb's copy has only in-frame clones and lacks some. V, J and clone size are taken as reported in that table, and D and trimming were inferred from the DNA itself. This sample yields roughly 230,000 clones, of which over 75% are seen a single time; 3% to 4% belongs to the top ten.

Sample: PBMCs or T cells enriched from blood (not recorded which). J is TRBJ2-5 and V is TRBV28; the D is unclear. This clonotype originated in a woman aged 55-75 years who had recovered from COVID-19. CDR3 in DNA: TGTGCCAGCAGGATCCGGGAGACCCAGTACTTC. It translates to CASRIRETQYF.